These 8 T cell receptor beta chains came from one sample sequenced in a study of T cell responses to AZD1222 COVID-19 vaccine. Profiling relied on immunoSEQ multiplex PCR, and the TCRdb table lists in-frame clones only, not all of them. The repertoire holds about 160,000 clones, more than 75% seen once, with more than 4% in the top ten. This material consisted of peripheral blood, taken 28 days after the second AZD1222 dose. The source of these receptors is an adult who received the AZD1222 COVID-19 vaccine.

This chain connects TRBV5-1 to TRBJ1-1, with D unclear. Looked up from germline, CDR1 is SGHRS and CDR2 is YFSETQ. The V and J ends lost 0 bases and 1 base respectively, with 10 bases between them. This CDR3 has 15 residues. CDR3 protein: CASSLVPGQNTEAFF. The CDR3 region has the DNA TGCGCCAGCAGCTTGGTCCCCGGCCAGAACACTGAAGCTTTCTTT. The whole variable domain, remainder taken from reference TRBV5-1 and TRBJ1-1, is KAGVTQTPRYLIKTRGQQVTLSCSPISGHRSVSWYQQTPGQGLQFLFEYFSETQRNKGNFPGRFSGRQFSNSRSEMNVSTLELGDSALYLCASSLVPGQNTEAFFGQGTRLTVV.

The chain employs TRBV2 and TRBJ1-1, with 11 bases that match TRBD1. The ends lost 3 bases at V and 5 bases at J; junction bases unmatched: 8. The CDR3 contains 16 residues. The germline V gene has CDR1 SNHLY and CDR2 FYNNEI. The CDR3 region has the DNA TGTGCCAGCAGTGAGTGGACAGGGGGCGTTGGGACTGAAGCTTTCTTT. Protein product: CASSEWTGGVGTEAFF.

This clone was found once. The V gene is TRBV6-5, the J gene TRBJ2-3; D is uncertain. The CDR3 sequence is 13 residues long. Deletions cut 5 bases from V and 7 bases from J, with 13 bases between. The germline CDR1 and CDR2 sequences are MNHEY and SVGAGI. The chain's CDR3 is CASSPPPPNTQYF. The CDR3 bases are TGTGCCAGCAGTCCCCCTCCGCCCAATACGCAGTATTTT.

The chain employs TRBV6-2 or TRBV6-3 and TRBJ2-3; D unresolved. The V end lost 2 bases, the J end lost 0 bases, and 15 bases lay between the germline ends. The length of the CDR3 is 17 residues. CDR1 is MNHEY, CDR2 SVGEGT, per germline. CDR3: CASSYLPGSRSTDTQYF. Written as DNA, the CDR3 is TGTGCCAGCAGTTACCTTCCGGGTAGCAGGAGCACAGATACGCAGTATTTT.

V usage is TRBV3-1 (or the pseudogene TRBV3-2) and J usage is TRBJ1-2, with no clear D. The V gene's germline CDR1 is LGHDT and CDR2 YNNKEL (reference sequence). V lost 4 bases and J lost 0, with 18 bases in between. This CDR3 is built from 17 residues. CDR3 loop: CASSRGNLQGTNYGYTF. CDR3 coding DNA: TGTGCCAGCAGCCGAGGGAACCTACAAGGCACTAACTATGGCTACACCTTC.

This rearrangement joins TRBV21-1 to TRBJ1-3; TRBD1 was called by the table and not checked on the DNA. TRBV21-1 is a pseudogene locus. This CDR3 has 18 amino acids. DNA for the CDR3: TGTGCCAGCAGCAACCGGGACAGGGGTAATGGCTCTGGAAACACCATATATTTT. Amino acid sequence: CASSNRDRGNGSGNTIYF.

The J gene is TRBJ2-2, the V gene TRBV25-1, with D hard to call. This CDR3 is built from 12 residues. Germline values: CDR1 MGHDK, CDR2 SYGVNS. V was cut by 5 bases and J by 8 bases, with 9 bases left in between. DNA for the CDR3: TGTGCCAGCAGTCAAAATGTAGGGGAGCTGTTTTTT. Protein sequence: CASSQNVGELFF. Based on the CDR3 plus reference TRBV25-1 and TRBJ2-2, the full variable domain is EADIYQTPRYLVIGTGKKITLECSQTMGHDKMYWYQQDPGMELHLIHYSYGVNSTEKGDLSSESTVSRIRTEHFPLTLESARPSHTSQYLCASSQNVGELFFGEGSRLTVL.

In its sample, this clone was seen once. The J gene is TRBJ1-1, the V gene TRBV30; D uncertain. The germline CDR1 and CDR2 sequences are GTSNPN and SVGIG (reference sequence). There are 13 residues in the CDR3. Deletions cut 0 bases from V and 2 bases from J, with 7 bases between. CDR3 loop: CAWSVRENTEAFF. In nucleotides, the CDR3 is TGTGCCTGGAGTGTAAGAGAAAACACTGAAGCTTTCTTT.